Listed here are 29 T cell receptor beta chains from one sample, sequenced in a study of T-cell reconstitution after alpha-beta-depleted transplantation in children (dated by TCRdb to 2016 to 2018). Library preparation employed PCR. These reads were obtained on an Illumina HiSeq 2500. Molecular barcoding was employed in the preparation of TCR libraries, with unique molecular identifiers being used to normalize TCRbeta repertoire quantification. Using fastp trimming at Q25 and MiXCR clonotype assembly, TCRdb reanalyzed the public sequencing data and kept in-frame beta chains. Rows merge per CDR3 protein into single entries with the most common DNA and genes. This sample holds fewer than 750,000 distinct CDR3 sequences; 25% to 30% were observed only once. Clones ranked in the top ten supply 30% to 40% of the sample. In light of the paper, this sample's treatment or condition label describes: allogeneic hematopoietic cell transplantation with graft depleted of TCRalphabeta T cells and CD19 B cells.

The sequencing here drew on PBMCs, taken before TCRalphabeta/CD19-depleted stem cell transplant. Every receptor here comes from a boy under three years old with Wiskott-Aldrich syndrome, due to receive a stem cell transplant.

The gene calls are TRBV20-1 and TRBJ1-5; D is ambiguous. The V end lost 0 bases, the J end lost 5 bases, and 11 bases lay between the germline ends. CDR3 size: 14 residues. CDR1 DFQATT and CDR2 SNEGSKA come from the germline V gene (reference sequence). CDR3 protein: CSARDHGNHQPQHF. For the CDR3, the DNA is TGCAGTGCTAGAGATCACGGCAACCATCAGCCCCAGCATTTT.

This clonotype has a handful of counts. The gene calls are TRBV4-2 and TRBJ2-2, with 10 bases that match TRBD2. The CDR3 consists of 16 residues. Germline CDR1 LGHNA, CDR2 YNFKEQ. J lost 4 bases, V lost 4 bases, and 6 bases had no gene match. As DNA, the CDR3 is TGTGCCAGCAGCCCCGCGGGACTAGCGACCACCGGGGAGCTGTTTTTT. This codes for CASSPAGLATTGELFF.

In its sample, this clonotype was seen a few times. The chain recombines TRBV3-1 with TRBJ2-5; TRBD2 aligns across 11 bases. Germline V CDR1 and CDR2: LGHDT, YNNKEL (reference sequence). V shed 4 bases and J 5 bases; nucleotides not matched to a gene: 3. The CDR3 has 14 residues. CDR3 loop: CASSRLAGLETQYF. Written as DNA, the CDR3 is TGTGCCAGCAGCCGACTAGCGGGACTGGAGACCCAGTACTTC.

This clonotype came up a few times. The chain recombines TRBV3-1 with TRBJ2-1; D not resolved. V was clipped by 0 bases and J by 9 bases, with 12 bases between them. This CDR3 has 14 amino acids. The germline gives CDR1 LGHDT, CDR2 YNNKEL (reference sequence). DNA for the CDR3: TGTGCCAGCAGCCAAGAAGTTAAGGGAACTGAGCAGTTCTTC. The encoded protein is CASSQEVKGTEQFF.

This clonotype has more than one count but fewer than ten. The CDR3 sequence: CASSATSGSSYEQYF. DNA of the CDR3: TGCGCCAGCAGCGCGACTAGCGGGAGCTCCTACGAGCAGTACTTC. The chain couples TRBV5-1 to TRBJ2-7; 12 nucleotides align to TRBD2. With 4 bases clipped from V and 0 bases from J, the junction kept 2 bases outside the gene matches. Germline assignment: CDR1 SGHRS and CDR2 YFSETQ. The CDR3 contains 15 residues.

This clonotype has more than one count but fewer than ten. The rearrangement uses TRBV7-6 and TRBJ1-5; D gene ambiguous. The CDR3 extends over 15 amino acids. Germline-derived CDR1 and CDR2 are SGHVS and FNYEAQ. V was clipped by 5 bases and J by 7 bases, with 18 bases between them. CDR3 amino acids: CASSPRHGVGQPQHF. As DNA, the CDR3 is TGTGCCAGCAGCCCCAGACATGGGGTGGGGCAGCCCCAGCATTTT.

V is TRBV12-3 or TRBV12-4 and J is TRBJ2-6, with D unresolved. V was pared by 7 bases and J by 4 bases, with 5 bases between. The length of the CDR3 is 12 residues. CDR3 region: CASKFGANVLTF. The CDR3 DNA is TGTGCCAGCAAGTTCGGGGCCAACGTCCTGACTTTC.

The CDR3 DNA is TGTGCCAGCAGCCCAAACCTAGCGGGAGTGAAGACCCAGTACTTC. Amino acid sequence: CASSPNLAGVKTQYF. The chain is built from TRBV7-2 and TRBJ2-5; TRBD2 matches at 10 bases. The trim removed 5 bases at V and 6 bases at J, leaving 9 bases unmatched. The CDR3 is 15 residues long. CDR1 is SGHTA, CDR2 FQGNSA, per germline. The full variable domain, rest sourced from reference TRBV7-2 and TRBJ2-5, is GAGVSQSPSNKVTEKGKDVELRCDPISGHTALYWYRQSLGQGLEFLIYFQGNSAPDKSGLPSDRFSAERTGGSVSTLTIQRTQQEDSAVYLCASSPNLAGVKTQYFGPGTRLLVL.

The CDR3 sequence: CASSRKPRTANTGELFF. The CDR3 DNA reads TGCGCCAGCAGCCGAAAGCCCCGGACAGCGAACACCGGGGAGCTGTTTTTT. The chain is built from TRBV5-1 and TRBJ2-2; possible D gene TRBD1, 6 bases. The CDR3 length is 17 residues. Germline lookup yields CDR1 SGHRS and CDR2 YFSETQ. V was clipped by 4 bases and J by 0 bases, with 16 bases between them.

Here the CDR3 reads CASRQGGNNQPQHF. The CDR3 DNA follows: TGTGCCAGCAGACAGGGGGGAAACAATCAGCCCCAGCATTTT. The genes are TRBV27 and TRBJ1-5, with 8 positions matching TRBD1. CDR3 length: 14 residues. V trimming: 6 bases; J trimming: 3 bases; junction bases outside the gene matches: 4. Looked up from germline, CDR1 is MNHEY and CDR2 is SMNVEV (reference sequence).

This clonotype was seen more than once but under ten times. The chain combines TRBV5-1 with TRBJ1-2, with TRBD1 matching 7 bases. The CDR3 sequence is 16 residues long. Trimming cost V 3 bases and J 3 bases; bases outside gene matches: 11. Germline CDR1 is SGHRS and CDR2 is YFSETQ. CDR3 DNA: TGCGCCAGCAGCTCGGAGTGGGGGGACAGAGACTATGGCTACACCTTC. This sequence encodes CASSSEWGDRDYGYTF.

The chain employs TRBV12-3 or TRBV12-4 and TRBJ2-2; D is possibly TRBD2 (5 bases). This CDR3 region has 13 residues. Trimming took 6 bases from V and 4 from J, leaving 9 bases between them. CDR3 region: CASSRRITGELFF. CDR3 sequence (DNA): TGTGCCAGCAGCAGGAGGATCACCGGGGAGCTGTTTTTT.

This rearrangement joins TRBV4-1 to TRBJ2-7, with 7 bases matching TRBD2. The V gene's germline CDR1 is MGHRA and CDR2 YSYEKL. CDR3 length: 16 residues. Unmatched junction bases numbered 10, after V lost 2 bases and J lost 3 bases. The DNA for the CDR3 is TGCGCCAGCAGCCAATTACGCGGGAGTAGCATCTACGAGCAGTACTTC. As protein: CASSQLRGSSIYEQYF.

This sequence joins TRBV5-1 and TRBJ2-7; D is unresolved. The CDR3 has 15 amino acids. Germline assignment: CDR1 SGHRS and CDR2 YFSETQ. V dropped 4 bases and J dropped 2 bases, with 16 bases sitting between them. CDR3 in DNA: TGCGCCAGCAGCCCGCTCTCGTGGGTGGCCTACGAGCAGTACTTC. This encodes CASSPLSWVAYEQYF.

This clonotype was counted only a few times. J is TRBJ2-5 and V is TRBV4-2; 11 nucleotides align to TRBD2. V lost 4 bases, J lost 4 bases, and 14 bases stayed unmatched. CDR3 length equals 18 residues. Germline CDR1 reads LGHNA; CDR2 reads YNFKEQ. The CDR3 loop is CASSPHGRTSGWGETQYF. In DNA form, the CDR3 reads TGTGCCAGCAGCCCACACGGACGGACTAGCGGGTGGGGAGAGACCCAGTACTTC.

The CDR3 nucleotides read TGCGCCAGCAGCTTGGGTCGGTCTAGATTTCCAGATACGCAGTATTTT. Translated: CASSLGRSRFPDTQYF. V usage is TRBV5-1 and J usage is TRBJ2-3, with D unclear. Between the trimmed V and J ends, which lost 0 bases and 4 bases, there was a span of 15 bases. The CDR3 is 16 amino acids. Per germline, CDR1 SGHRS and CDR2 YFSETQ. The full variable domain, in which reference TRBV5-1 and TRBJ2-3 provide the parts outside the CDR3, is KAGVTQTPRYLIKTRGQQVTLSCSPISGHRSVSWYQQTPGQGLQFLFEYFSETQRNKGNFPGRFSGRQFSNSRSEMNVSTLELGDSALYLCASSLGRSRFPDTQYFGPGTRLTVL.

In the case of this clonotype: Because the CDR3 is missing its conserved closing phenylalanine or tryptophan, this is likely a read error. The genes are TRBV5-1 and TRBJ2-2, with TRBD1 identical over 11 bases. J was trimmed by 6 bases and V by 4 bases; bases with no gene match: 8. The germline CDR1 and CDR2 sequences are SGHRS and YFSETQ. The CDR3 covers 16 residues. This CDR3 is CASSHLTGQGAGELFL. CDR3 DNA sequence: TGCGCCAGCAGCCATCTTACGGGACAGGGGGCCGGGGAGCTGTTTCTT.

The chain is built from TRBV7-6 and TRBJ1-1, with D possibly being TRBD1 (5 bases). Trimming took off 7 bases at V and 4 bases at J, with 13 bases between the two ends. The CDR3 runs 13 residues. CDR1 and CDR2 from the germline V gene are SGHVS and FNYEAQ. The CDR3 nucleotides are TGTGCCAGCAAGAGACAGAGTGGCACTGAAGCTTTCTTT. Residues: CASKRQSGTEAFF.

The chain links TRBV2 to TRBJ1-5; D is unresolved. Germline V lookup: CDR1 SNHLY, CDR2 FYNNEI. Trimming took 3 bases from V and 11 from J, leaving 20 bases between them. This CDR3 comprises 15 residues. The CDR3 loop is CASSEFGSLQQAQHF. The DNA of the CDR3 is TGTGCCAGCAGTGAGTTCGGGTCCCTCCAACAAGCCCAGCATTTT. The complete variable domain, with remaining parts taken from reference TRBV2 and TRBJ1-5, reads EPEVTQTPSHQVTQMGQEVILRCVPISNHLYFYWYRQILGQKVEFLVSFYNNEISEKSEIFDDQFSVERPDGSNFTLKIRSTKLEDSAMYFCASSEFGSLQQAQHFGDGTRLSIL.

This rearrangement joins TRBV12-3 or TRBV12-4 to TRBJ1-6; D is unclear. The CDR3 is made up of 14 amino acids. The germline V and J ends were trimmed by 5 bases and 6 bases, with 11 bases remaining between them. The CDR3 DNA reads TGTGCCAGCAGTCCCCCCGGAGTTAATTCACCCCTCCACTTT. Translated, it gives CASSPPGVNSPLHF.

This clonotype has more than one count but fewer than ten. The CDR3 sequence is CASSIVHSAETQYF. The CDR3 nucleotides are TGTGCCAGCAGTATTGTCCATTCTGCGGAGACCCAGTACTTC. The chain joins TRBV28 to TRBJ2-5; D ambiguous. Germline CDR1 is MDHEN and CDR2 is SYDVKM. The CDR3 consists of 14 residues. V lost 5 bases and J lost 5, with 15 bases in between.

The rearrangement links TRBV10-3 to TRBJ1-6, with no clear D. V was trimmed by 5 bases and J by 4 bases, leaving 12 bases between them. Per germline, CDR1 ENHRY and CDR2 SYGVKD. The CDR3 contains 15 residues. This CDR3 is CAISSPLEYNSPLHF. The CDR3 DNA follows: TGTGCCATCAGTTCCCCACTAGAATATAATTCACCCCTCCACTTT.

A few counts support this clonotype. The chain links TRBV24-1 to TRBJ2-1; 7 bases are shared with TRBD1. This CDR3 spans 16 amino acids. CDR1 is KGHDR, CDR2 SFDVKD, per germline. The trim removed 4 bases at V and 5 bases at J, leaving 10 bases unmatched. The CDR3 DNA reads TGTGCCACCAGTGACCCTACAGGGGATCGGAACAATGAGCAGTTCTTC. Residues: CATSDPTGDRNNEQFF.

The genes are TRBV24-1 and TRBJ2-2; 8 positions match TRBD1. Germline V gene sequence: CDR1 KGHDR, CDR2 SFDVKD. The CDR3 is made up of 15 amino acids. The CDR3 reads CATSPTGANTGELFF. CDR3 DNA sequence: TGTGCTACCTCACCGACAGGGGCGAACACCGGGGAGCTGTTTTTT.

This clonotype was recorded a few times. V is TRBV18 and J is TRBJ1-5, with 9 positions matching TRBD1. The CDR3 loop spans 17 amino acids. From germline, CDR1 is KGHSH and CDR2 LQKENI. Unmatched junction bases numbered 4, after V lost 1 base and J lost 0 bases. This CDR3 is CASSPHGTGNSNQPQHF. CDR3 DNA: TGTGCCAGCTCACCACACGGGACAGGGAATAGCAATCAGCCCCAGCATTTT.

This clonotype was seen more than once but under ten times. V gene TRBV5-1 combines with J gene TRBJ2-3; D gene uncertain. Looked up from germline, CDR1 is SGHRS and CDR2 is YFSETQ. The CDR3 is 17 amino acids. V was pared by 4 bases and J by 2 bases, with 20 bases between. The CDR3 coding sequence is TGCGCCAGCAGCCCCTCCGGAATTCCGAGGAACACAGATACGCAGTATTTT. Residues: CASSPSGIPRNTDTQYF.

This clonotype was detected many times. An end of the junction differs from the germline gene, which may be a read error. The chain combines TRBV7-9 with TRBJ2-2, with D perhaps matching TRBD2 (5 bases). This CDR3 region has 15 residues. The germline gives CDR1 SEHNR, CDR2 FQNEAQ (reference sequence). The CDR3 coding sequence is TGCGCCAGCAGCCCCGGACTGGTTAACACCGGGGAGCTGTTTTTT. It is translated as CASSPGLVNTGELFF.

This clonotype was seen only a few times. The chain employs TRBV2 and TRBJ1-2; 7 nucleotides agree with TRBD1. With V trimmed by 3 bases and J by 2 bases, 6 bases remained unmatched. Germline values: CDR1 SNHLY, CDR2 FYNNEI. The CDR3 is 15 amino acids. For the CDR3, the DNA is TGTGCCAGCAGTGATAGAAGGGGGCACAACTATGGCTACACCTTC. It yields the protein CASSDRRGHNYGYTF.

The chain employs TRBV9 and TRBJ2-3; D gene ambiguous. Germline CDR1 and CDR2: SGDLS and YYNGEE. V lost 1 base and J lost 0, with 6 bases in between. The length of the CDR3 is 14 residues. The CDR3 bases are TGTGCCAGCAGCGTAAGTCCTAGCACAGATACGCAGTATTTT. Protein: CASSVSPSTDTQYF.